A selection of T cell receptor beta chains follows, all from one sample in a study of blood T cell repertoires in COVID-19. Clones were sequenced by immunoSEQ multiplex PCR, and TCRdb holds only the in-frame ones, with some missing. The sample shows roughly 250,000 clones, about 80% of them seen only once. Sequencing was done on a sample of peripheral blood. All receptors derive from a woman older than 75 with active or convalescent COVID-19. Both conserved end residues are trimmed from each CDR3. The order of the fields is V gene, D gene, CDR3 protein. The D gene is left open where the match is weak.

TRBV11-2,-,ASSLGWGPSSGNTIY
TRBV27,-,ASSRQSYTGELF
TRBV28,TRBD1,ASSPPGQGVHSPLH
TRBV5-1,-,ASSFGSNYGYT
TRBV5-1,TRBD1,ASRRDSNTGELF
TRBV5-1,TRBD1,ASSLLGTAEEKLF
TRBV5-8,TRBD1,ASSLTRGNEQF
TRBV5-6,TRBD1,ASSFLDRWTEAF
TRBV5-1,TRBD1,ASSLDYRGNQPQH
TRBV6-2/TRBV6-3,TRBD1,ASSYPRTGVSTEAF
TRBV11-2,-,ASSLATGLNTDTQY